Below are 27 T cell receptor beta chains sequenced from a single sample in a study of blood T cell repertoires in COVID-19. Assay used: immunoSEQ multiplex PCR; TCRdb lists only in-frame clones, some missing. The repertoire holds 150,000 to 200,000 clones, with over 75% as singletons. The sample was PBMCs or T cells enriched from blood (not recorded which). The receptors originated from a man between 50 and 59 years old who had recovered from COVID-19.

The V gene is TRBV7-9, the J gene TRBJ2-3; TRBD1 matches at 7 bases. The V segment lost 1 base and the J segment 1 base; nucleotides outside the gene matches: 8. Germline CDR1 is SEHNR and CDR2 is FQNEAQ (reference sequence). The CDR3 runs to 17 residues. The CDR3 region has the DNA TGTGCCAGCAGCTTAGGAGGGGACAGACGGCGCACAGATACGCAGTATTTT. Its translation is CASSLGGDRRRTDTQYF.

This rearrangement joins TRBV30 to TRBJ1-1; no clear D. Germline V gene lookup returns CDR1 GTSNPN and CDR2 SVGIG (reference sequence). The V end lost 3 bases, the J end lost 6 bases, and 14 bases lay between the germline ends. CDR3 size: 13 residues. CDR3 coding DNA: TGTGCCTGGAGCTCTGACTTTACCCCTGAAGCTTTCTTT. Translating it yields CAWSSDFTPEAFF.

CDR3 protein: CASTGGNTIYF. The DNA for the CDR3 is TGTGCCAGCACCGGTGGAAACACCATATATTTT. The rearrangement uses TRBV11-2 and TRBJ1-3; D gene ambiguous. The germline V gene encodes CDR1 SGHAT and CDR2 FQNNGV. The CDR3 is 11 amino acids. Trimming removed 7 bases at V and 3 bases at J, with 4 bases between. Full variable domain (remainder filled in from reference TRBV11-2 and TRBJ1-3): EAGVAQSPRYKIIEKRQSVAFWCNPISGHATLYWYQQILGQGPKLLIQFQNNGVVDDSQLPKDRFSAERLKGVDSTLKIQPAKLEDSAVYLCASTGGNTIYFGEGSWLTVV.

The genes are TRBV5-1 and TRBJ2-1, with D possibly matching TRBD1 (5 bases). The V gene lost 4 bases and the J gene lost 8 bases, with 16 bases spanning the gap. Germline lookup yields CDR1 SGHRS and CDR2 YFSETQ. The CDR3 is 14 residues long. CDR3 region: CASSPAGRVHEQFF. DNA for the CDR3: TGCGCCAGCAGCCCCGCCGGCAGGGTCCATGAGCAGTTCTTC.

The gene calls are TRBV2 and TRBJ2-6; 9 positions agree with TRBD1. The CDR3 totals 18 residues. With V trimmed by 6 bases and J by 0 bases, 9 bases remained unmatched. Germline V gene lookup returns CDR1 SNHLY and CDR2 FYNNEI. The CDR3 bases are TGTGCCAGCAGCCGACGGGGACAGGGTGTCTCTGGGGCCAACGTCCTGACTTTC. Translated: CASSRRGQGVSGANVLTF. The full variable domain, completed using reference TRBV2 and TRBJ2-6, is EPEVTQTPSHQVTQMGQEVILRCVPISNHLYFYWYRQILGQKVEFLVSFYNNEISEKSEIFDDQFSVERPDGSNFTLKIRSTKLEDSAMYFCASSRRGQGVSGANVLTFGAGSRLTVL.

The rearrangement links TRBV2 to TRBJ2-1; 10 bases agree with TRBD2. CDR3 length: 16 amino acids. The germline V gene has CDR1 SNHLY and CDR2 FYNNEI. Trimming removed 4 bases from V and 2 bases from J; junction bases left unmatched: 5. The CDR3: CASSVRTSGTYNEQFF. In nucleotides, the CDR3 is TGTGCCAGCAGTGTAAGGACTAGCGGCACCTACAATGAGCAGTTCTTC. The variable domain in full, with the rest retrieved from reference TRBV2 and TRBJ2-1, is EPEVTQTPSHQVTQMGQEVILRCVPISNHLYFYWYRQILGQKVEFLVSFYNNEISEKSEIFDDQFSVERPDGSNFTLKIRSTKLEDSAMYFCASSVRTSGTYNEQFFGPGTRLTVL.

The gene calls are TRBV5-5 and TRBJ1-2; TRBD1 aligns across 11 bases. Germline assignment: CDR1 SGHKS and CDR2 YYEKEE (reference sequence). The CDR3 spans 13 residues. Trimming took 7 bases from V and 4 from J; bases not matched to a gene: 3. CDR3 loop: CASGTGGAYGYTF. In DNA, the CDR3 is TGTGCCAGCGGGACAGGGGGGGCCTATGGCTACACCTTC.

The chain links TRBV21-1 to TRBJ1-2; no DNA check was done on the table's D call, TRBD1. TRBV21-1 is an annotated pseudogene. The length of the CDR3 is 13 residues. CDR3 protein: CASREQGFYGYTF. CDR3 DNA: TGTGCCAGCAGAGAACAGGGGTTTTATGGCTACACCTTC.

The V gene is TRBV7-9, the J gene TRBJ2-1, with 10 bases that match TRBD2. CDR3 length: 16 amino acids. With 2 bases clipped from V and 8 bases from J, the junction kept 9 bases outside the gene matches. The germline gives CDR1 SEHNR, CDR2 FQNEAQ (reference sequence). DNA of the CDR3: TGTGCCAGCAGCTTACGCAAAGCGGGAGGGCTGGATGAGCAGTTCTTC. Protein sequence: CASSLRKAGGLDEQFF.

The chain links TRBV7-2 to TRBJ2-3, with D uncertain. The CDR3 length is 11 residues. The germline V gene encodes CDR1 SGHTA and CDR2 FQGNSA. V lost 5 bases and J 4 bases, leaving 4 bases between the germline ends. CDR3 loop: CASSLPDTQYF. The CDR3 DNA is TGTGCCAGCAGCCTTCCAGATACGCAGTATTTT.

The chain employs TRBV29-1 and TRBJ1-1; D is unclear. With 7 bases removed from V and 1 base from J, the gap between germline ends came to 16 bases. The CDR3 loop spans 14 amino acids. Germline values: CDR1 SQVTM, CDR2 ANQGSEA. Here the CDR3 DNA reads TGCAGCGCACAACCACCGGGAGCGAACACTGAAGCTTTCTTT. This codes for CSAQPPGANTEAFF.

CDR3 DNA: TGTGCCAGCAGCCAATCAGGGGGAACTGGCGAAAAACTGTTTTTT. It specifies CASSQSGGTGEKLFF. The chain uses TRBV3-1 (or the pseudogene TRBV3-2) and TRBJ1-4; 7 bases match TRBD1. Germline CDR1 and CDR2: LGHDT and YNNKEL (reference sequence). This CDR3 has 15 amino acids. The V gene end was trimmed by 2 bases and the J gene end by 8 bases; junction bases not matched to a gene: 8.

The rearrangement links TRBV27 to TRBJ2-7, with D perhaps TRBD1 (6 bases). Trimming removed 5 bases at V and 2 bases at J, with 13 bases between. This CDR3 is built from 14 residues. Germline V CDR1 and CDR2: MNHEY, SMNVEV (reference sequence). The CDR3 region is CASSPGQPPYEQYF. CDR3 DNA: TGTGCCAGCAGTCCCGGACAGCCCCCCTACGAGCAGTACTTC.

The rearrangement joins TRBV7-2 to TRBJ1-3; D not certain. Trimming shortened V by 1 base and J by 0 bases, and 4 bases separated the two germline ends. The CDR3 contains 14 residues. Germline loops: CDR1 SGHTA, CDR2 FQGNSA. The CDR3 is CASSLGLSGNTIYF. CDR3 DNA sequence: TGTGCCAGCAGCTTAGGGCTCTCTGGAAACACCATATATTTT.

This rearrangement joins TRBV19 to TRBJ2-1, with TRBD2 matching 10 bases. CDR1 is LNHDA and CDR2 is SQIVND in the germline V gene (reference sequence). The CDR3 length is 15 residues. V was pared by 4 bases and J by 0 bases, with 0 bases of the junction left unmatched. This CDR3 reads CASSTSGSSYNEQFF. The CDR3 bases are TGTGCCAGTAGTACTAGCGGGAGCTCCTACAATGAGCAGTTCTTC. The whole variable domain, remainder taken from reference TRBV19 and TRBJ2-1, is DGGITQSPKYLFRKEGQNVTLSCEQNLNHDAMYWYRQDPGQGLRLIYYSQIVNDFQKGDIAEGYSVSREKKESFPLTVTSAQKNPTAFYLCASSTSGSSYNEQFFGPGTRLTVL.

This chain connects TRBV4-2 to TRBJ1-2; tentative D call: TRBD1 (6 bases). Germline loops: CDR1 LGHNA, CDR2 YNFKEQ. V gave up 4 bases and J gave up 4 bases, with 19 bases separating them. CDR3 length: 16 residues. In DNA form, the CDR3 reads TGTGCCAGCAGCCCCTCAGGGCAGGGGAATTTCTATGGCTACACCTTC. It codes for CASSPSGQGNFYGYTF.

The J gene is TRBJ1-4, the V gene TRBV28, with D possibly being TRBD1 (5 bases). The V end was cut by 7 bases, the J end by 8 bases, with 29 bases between. The CDR3 extends over 18 amino acids. Germline CDR1 reads MDHEN; CDR2 reads SYDVKM. CDR3 loop: CASTTPPGGGGEGEKLFF. The DNA for the CDR3 is TGTGCCAGCACCACTCCTCCCGGGGGTGGGGGGGAAGGCGAAAAACTGTTTTTT.

The V gene is TRBV19, the J gene TRBJ1-2, with D perhaps TRBD1 (5 bases). V was clipped by 6 bases and J by 7 bases, with 12 bases between them. There are 12 residues in the CDR3. Germline V gives CDR1 LNHDA, CDR2 SQIVND (reference sequence). The DNA for the CDR3 is TGTGCCAGTAGCCTCCGGGACTCTGGCTACACCTTC. This sequence encodes CASSLRDSGYTF.

The chain combines TRBV7-9 with TRBJ2-3, with 14 nucleotides matching TRBD2. The CDR3 covers 19 residues. J gave up 0 bases and V 5 bases, and 10 bases lay outside the gene matches. Germline assignment: CDR1 SEHNR and CDR2 FQNEAQ (reference sequence). In DNA, the CDR3 is TGTGCCAGCAGCGTATCGGGACTAGCGGGAGCCTCTAGCACAGATACGCAGTATTTT. This sequence encodes CASSVSGLAGASSTDTQYF.

The rearrangement joins TRBV7-3 to TRBJ1-1, with 9 bases fitting TRBD1. Trimming took 5 bases from V and 1 from J; bases not matched to a gene: 14. The CDR3 runs to 18 residues. Germline V lookup: CDR1 SGHTA, CDR2 FQGTGA. Here the CDR3 reads CASSALPGQGPRNTEAFF. The CDR3 DNA reads as TGTGCCAGCAGCGCCCTGCCGGGACAGGGACCCCGGAACACTGAAGCTTTCTTT.

This clone was seen only once. V gene TRBV29-1 combines with J gene TRBJ2-3; 10 nucleotides agree with TRBD2. The CDR3 consists of 18 residues. The V and J ends lost 0 bases and 4 bases, in that order; junction bases with no gene match: 13. CDR1 and CDR2 from the germline V gene are SQVTM and ANQGSEA. CDR3 sequence reads: CSVEDEGGSGGISDTQYF. CDR3 bases: TGCAGCGTTGAAGACGAAGGTGGTAGCGGGGGGATTTCAGATACGCAGTATTTT.

V usage is TRBV7-3 and J usage is TRBJ2-1; 13 bases are a match to TRBD2. The CDR3 has 16 amino acids. Trimming cost V 5 bases and J 9 bases; bases outside gene matches: 10. Germline V gene data show CDR1 as SGHTA and CDR2 as FQGTGA. The chain's CDR3 is CASSPGAGLAGTEQFF. The CDR3 bases are TGTGCCAGCAGCCCAGGGGCGGGACTAGCGGGGACTGAGCAGTTCTTC.

The chain is built from TRBV7-8 and TRBJ1-5, with TRBD1 matching 7 bases. Germline-derived CDR1 and CDR2 are SGHVS and FQNEAQ. V shed 5 bases and J 4 bases; nucleotides not matched to a gene: 11. CDR3 length equals 16 residues. CDR3 in DNA: TGTGCCAGCAGCGGAAGGTCGGGACAGCCTAATCAGCCCCAGCATTTT. Translation gives CASSGRSGQPNQPQHF. The variable domain in full, completed from reference TRBV7-8 and TRBJ1-5, reads GAGVSQSPRYKVAKRGQDVALRCDPISGHVSLFWYQQALGQGPEFLTYFQNEAQLDKSGLPSDRFFAERPEGSVSTLKIQRTQQEDSAVYLCASSGRSGQPNQPQHFGDGTRLSIL.

The gene calls are TRBV20-1 and TRBJ2-2; D gene ambiguous. CDR1 DFQATT and CDR2 SNEGSKA come from the germline V gene (reference sequence). The length of the CDR3 is 11 residues. Trimming took 3 bases from V and 7 from J, leaving 6 bases between them. The CDR3 spells CSARFIGELFF. Here the CDR3 DNA reads TGCAGTGCTAGGTTTATCGGGGAGCTGTTTTTT.

The gene calls are TRBV27 and TRBJ2-7; 8 bases agree with TRBD1. CDR1 and CDR2 (germline): MNHEY, SMNVEV (reference sequence). The V gene end was trimmed by 6 bases and the J gene end by 4 bases; junction bases not matched to a gene: 14. The CDR3 contains 16 residues. As DNA, the CDR3 is TGTGCCAGCAGCCGCGCCTCCGGGACAGGCTCGTACGAGCAGTACTTC. Its translation: CASSRASGTGSYEQYF.

J is TRBJ1-2 and V is TRBV3-1 (or the pseudogene TRBV3-2), with D possibly being TRBD1 (5 bases). Germline-derived CDR1 and CDR2 are LGHDT and YNNKEL (reference sequence). This CDR3 region has 17 residues. V was shortened by 0 bases and J by 3 bases, with 17 bases between the two germline ends. This CDR3 is CASSQDLVQGLDYGYTF. As DNA, the CDR3 is TGTGCCAGCAGCCAAGATCTGGTTCAGGGTTTGGACTATGGCTACACCTTC.

The rearrangement joins TRBV5-1 to TRBJ2-7; no clear D. Germline CDR1 SGHRS, CDR2 YFSETQ. The CDR3 spans 15 residues. V gave up 1 base and J gave up 4 bases, with 15 bases separating them. Here the CDR3 reads CASSLSASTLYEQYF. The CDR3 bases are TGCGCCAGCAGCTTGTCAGCATCTACACTATACGAGCAGTACTTC.